This T cell receptor beta chain came from a study of T cell responses to AZD1222 COVID-19 vaccine. The overall study: Second-dose intervals near 4 or 12 weeks were combined. Study results and caveats: Just six AZD1222 recipients were seropositive at baseline. With dominance at 160-218 and 743-854, vaccine-associated CD4 TCRs spanned spike. None of the repertoires were sampled until the peak T cell response had passed.

Trimming cost V 6 bases and J 3 bases, with 14 bases left between them. The CDR3 loop spans 14 amino acids. The germline CDR1 and CDR2 sequences are SGHDN and FVKESK. Worth noting for this clone: The antigen is unknown.

Clones were sequenced by immunoSEQ multiplex PCR, and TCRdb holds only the in-frame ones, with some missing. The sample carries some 120,000 clones, around 87% recorded once. The chain couples TRBV14 to TRBJ1-2; D call uncertain. The specimen was peripheral blood, collected on day 0 of AZD1222 vaccination. This TCR derives from an adult in good health. The CDR3 sequence is CASSRTALDYGYTF. As DNA, the CDR3 is TGTGCCAGCAGTCGGACGGCCTTGGACTATGGCTACACCTTC.